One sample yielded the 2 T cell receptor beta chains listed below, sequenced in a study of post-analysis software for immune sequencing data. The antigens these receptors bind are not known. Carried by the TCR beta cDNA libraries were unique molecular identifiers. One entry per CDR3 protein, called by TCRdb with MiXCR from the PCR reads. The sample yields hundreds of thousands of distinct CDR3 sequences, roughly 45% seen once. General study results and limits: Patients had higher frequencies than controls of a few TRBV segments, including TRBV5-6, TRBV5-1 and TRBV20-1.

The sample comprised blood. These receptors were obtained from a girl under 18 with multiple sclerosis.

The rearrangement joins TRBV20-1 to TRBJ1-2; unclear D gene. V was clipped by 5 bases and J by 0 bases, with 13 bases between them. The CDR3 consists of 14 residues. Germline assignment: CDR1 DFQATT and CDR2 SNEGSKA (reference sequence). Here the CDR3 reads CSALPDGANYGYTF. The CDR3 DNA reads TGCAGTGCTCTACCGGACGGAGCTAACTATGGCTACACCTTC.

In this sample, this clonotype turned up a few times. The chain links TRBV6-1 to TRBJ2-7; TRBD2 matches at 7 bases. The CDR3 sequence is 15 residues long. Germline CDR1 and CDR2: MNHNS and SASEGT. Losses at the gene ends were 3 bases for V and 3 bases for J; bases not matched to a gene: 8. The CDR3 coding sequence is TGTGCCAGCAGTGAGAATGGACTAGTAGGCTACGAGCAGTACTTC. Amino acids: CASSENGLVGYEQYF.